This T cell receptor (beta chain) was recorded in a study of cytomegalovirus exposure and HLA in healthy donors. This clone was found once. The antigen remains undetermined. The primer mix had 60 Vbeta and 13 Jbeta primers. Method: immunoSEQ multiplex PCR; TCRdb's copy keeps in-frame clones and lacks some. Of 80,000 or so clones in the sample, roughly 80% were seen once. General study points: The likely origin of a cluster of highly shared sequence variants was a sequencing artifact.

Trimming cost V 4 bases and J 3 bases; bases outside gene matches: 9. CDR1 and CDR2 from the germline V gene are SGDLS and YYNGEE. This CDR3 region has 15 residues. The TCR comes from a woman in her 40s in good health and CMV-seronegative. The chain has TRBV9 and TRBJ1-1; 7 nucleotides line up with TRBD1. Sequenced input: PBMCs. This CDR3 reads CASSSQDRPYTEAFF. In nucleotides, the CDR3 is TGTGCCAGCAGCTCCCAGGACAGGCCCTACACTGAAGCTTTCTTT.